This entry describes one T cell receptor beta chain. Some clones are missing from TCRdb's copy, which holds only in-frame ones; the method was immunoSEQ multiplex PCR. This table has over 55,000 clones, over 85% appearing once. The sample comes from a study of technical replicates of blood from several donors. This CDR3 is built from 13 residues. CDR1 SQVTM and CDR2 ANQGSEA come from the germline V gene. Trimming removed 7 bases at V and 8 bases at J, with 18 bases between. The sequencing sample was made of PBMCs. This clonotype was sampled from a human donor in good health. Some clones in this sample may be carry-over from other donors' samples. V is TRBV29-1 and J is TRBJ2-1; D is perhaps TRBD2 (6 bases). CDR3 in DNA: TGCAGCGACAAAGCTGGGGGGTCCCATGAGCAGTTCTTC. This codes for CSDKAGGSHEQFF.